The T cell receptor (beta chain) under discussion was sequenced for a study of shared clonotypes between healthy human individuals. V shed 3 bases and J shed 4 bases, with 10 bases lying between them. The germline gives CDR1 MNHNS, CDR2 SASEGT. The CDR3 is 14 amino acids. Findings of the study overall: Represented diversity (both genetic and exposure-history) was limited by the small number of donors. A generally larger estimated richness was seen in naive subsets than in memory subsets. Relative to their counterparts shared across all four donors, non-shared clonotypes exhibited diminished generation probabilities.

As to this clone: No antigen is known for it.

Naive CD8 isolation took CD45RO-negative cells positively selected for CCR7 and excluded terminally differentiated effector memory CD45RA+ cells. Healthy adults negative for HIV, lacking recent acute infections or vaccinations, served as donors. The data were produced by immunoSEQ multiplex PCR, yet TCRdb's version contains in-frame clones alone and is incomplete. The data show under 1 million clones, with 90% to 97% seen just once and less than 0.3% held by the top ten. The TCR comes from a man aged 30 to 45 in good health. The rearrangement joins TRBV6-1 to TRBJ2-1, with D possibly called TRBD1 or TRBD2 (5 bases each). Material: naive CD8+ T cells sorted from blood. The CDR3 DNA is TGTGCCAGCAGTGACGGGGACCCTTACAATGAGCAGTTCTTC. Protein product: CASSDGDPYNEQFF.